This T cell receptor beta chain emerged from a study of blood T cell repertoires in COVID-19. Study summary: The origin of the acute and convalescent COVID-19 samples was the United States, Italy and Spain. T cells, B-cell-depleted T cells, or PBMCs provided the cDNA or gDNA that served as material.

Methods used by the authors: Using reference gene primer amplification, nucleated cell counts were estimated. TCRdb's table, derived via immunoSEQ multiplex PCR, lists solely in-frame clones and lacks some. That table furnishes V, J and clone size, whereas the DNA furnished D and trimming. The repertoire holds approximately 99,000 clones, with approximately 80% as singletons. The V end lost 5 bases, the J end lost 2 bases, and 12 bases lay between the germline ends. Germline V CDR1 and CDR2: SGHRS, YFSETQ. The CDR3 loop spans 14 amino acids. The chain carries TRBV5-1 and TRBJ2-3; D perhaps matches TRBD1 (6 bases). The source material was peripheral blood. The receptor was isolated from a woman between 70 and 85 years old with acute or convalescent COVID-19. CDR3 nucleotides: TGCGCCAGCAGGAGGGACACCTCCACAGATACGCAGTATTTT. This encodes CASRRDTSTDTQYF.